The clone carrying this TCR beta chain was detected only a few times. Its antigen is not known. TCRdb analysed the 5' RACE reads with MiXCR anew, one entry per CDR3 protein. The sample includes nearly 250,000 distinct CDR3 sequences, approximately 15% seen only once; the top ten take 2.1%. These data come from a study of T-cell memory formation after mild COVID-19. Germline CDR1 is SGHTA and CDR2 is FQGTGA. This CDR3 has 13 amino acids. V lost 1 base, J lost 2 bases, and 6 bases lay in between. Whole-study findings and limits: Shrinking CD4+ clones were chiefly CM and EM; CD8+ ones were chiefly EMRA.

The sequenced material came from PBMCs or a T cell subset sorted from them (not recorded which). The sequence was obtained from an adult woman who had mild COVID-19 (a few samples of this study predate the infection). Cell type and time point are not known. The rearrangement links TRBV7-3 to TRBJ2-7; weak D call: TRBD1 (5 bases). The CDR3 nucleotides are TGTGCCAGCAGCTTAAAGGGGACCTACGAGCAGTACTTC. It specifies CASSLKGTYEQYF.